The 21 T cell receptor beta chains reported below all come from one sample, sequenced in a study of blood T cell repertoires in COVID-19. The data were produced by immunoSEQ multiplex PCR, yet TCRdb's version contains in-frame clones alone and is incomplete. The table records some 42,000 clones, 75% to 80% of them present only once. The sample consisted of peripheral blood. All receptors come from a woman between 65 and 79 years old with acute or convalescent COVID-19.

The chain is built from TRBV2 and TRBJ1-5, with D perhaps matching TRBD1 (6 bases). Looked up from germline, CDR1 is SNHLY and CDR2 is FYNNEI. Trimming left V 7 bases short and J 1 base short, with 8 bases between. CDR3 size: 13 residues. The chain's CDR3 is CASKGGSNQPQHF. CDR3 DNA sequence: TGTGCCAGCAAGGGGGGGAGCAATCAGCCCCAGCATTTT.

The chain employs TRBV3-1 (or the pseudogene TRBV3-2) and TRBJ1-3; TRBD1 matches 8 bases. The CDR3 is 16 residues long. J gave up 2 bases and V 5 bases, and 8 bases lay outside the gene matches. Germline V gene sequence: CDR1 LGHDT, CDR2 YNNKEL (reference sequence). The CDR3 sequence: CASSEWTGLPGNTIYF. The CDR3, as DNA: TGTGCCAGCAGCGAATGGACAGGGCTCCCTGGAAACACCATATATTTT.

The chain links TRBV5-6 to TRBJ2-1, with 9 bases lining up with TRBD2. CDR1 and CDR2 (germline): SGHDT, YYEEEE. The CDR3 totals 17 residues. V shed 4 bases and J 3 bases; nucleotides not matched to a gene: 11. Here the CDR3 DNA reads TGTGCCAGCAGCCTGGAAGTTCTAGCGGGGATCTACAATGAGCAGTTCTTC. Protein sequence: CASSLEVLAGIYNEQFF.

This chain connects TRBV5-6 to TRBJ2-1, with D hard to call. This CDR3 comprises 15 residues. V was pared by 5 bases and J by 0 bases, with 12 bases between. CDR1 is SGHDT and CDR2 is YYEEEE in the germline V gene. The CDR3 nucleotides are TGTGCCAGCAGTCCCGACATTAGCTCCTACAATGAGCAGTTCTTC. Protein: CASSPDISSYNEQFF. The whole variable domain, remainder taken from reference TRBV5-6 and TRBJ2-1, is DAGVTQSPTHLIKTRGQQVTLRCSPKSGHDTVSWYQQALGQGPQFIFQYYEEEERQRGNFPDRFSGHQFPNYSSELNVNALLLGDSALYLCASSPDISSYNEQFFGPGTRLTVL.

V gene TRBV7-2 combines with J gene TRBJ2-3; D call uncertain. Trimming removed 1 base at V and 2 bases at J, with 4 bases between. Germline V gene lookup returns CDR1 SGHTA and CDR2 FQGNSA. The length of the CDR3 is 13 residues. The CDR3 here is CASSLGATDTQYF. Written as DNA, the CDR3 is TGTGCCAGCAGCTTAGGGGCCACAGATACGCAGTATTTT.

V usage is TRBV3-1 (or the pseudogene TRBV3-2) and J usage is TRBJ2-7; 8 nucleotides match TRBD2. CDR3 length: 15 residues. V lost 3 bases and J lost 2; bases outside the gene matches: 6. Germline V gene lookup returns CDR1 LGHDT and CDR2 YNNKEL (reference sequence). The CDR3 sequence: CASSHFGLAPYEQYF. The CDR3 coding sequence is TGTGCCAGCAGCCACTTCGGACTAGCTCCCTACGAGCAGTACTTC.

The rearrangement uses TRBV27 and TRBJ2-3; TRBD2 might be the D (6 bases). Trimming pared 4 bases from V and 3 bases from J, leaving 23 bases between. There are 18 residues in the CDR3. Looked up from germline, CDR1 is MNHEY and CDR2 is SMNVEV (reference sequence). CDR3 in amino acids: CASSSAFGGGVRTDTQYF. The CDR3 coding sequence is TGTGCCAGCAGTTCCGCTTTTGGGGGAGGAGTCAGGACAGATACGCAGTATTTT.

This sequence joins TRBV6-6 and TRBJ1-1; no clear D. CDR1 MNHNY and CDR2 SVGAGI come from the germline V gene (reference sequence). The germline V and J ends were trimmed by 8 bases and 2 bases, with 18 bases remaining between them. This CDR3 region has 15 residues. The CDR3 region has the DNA TGTGCCAGCGAAAACTACGTTGGGTTAAACACTGAAGCTTTCTTT. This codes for CASENYVGLNTEAFF.

The CDR3 loop is CVTEGSGVETQYF. In DNA, the CDR3 is TGTGTCACGGAGGGGTCCGGCGTAGAGACCCAGTACTTC. V and J are TRBV30 and TRBJ2-5, with TRBD2 as a possible D gene (6 bases). Looked up from germline, CDR1 is GTSNPN and CDR2 is SVGIG (reference sequence). The CDR3 is made up of 13 amino acids.

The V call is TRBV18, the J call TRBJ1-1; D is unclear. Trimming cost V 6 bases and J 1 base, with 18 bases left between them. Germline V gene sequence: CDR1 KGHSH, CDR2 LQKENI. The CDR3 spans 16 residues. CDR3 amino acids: CASSRYMDEGNTEAFF. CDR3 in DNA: TGTGCCAGCTCTCGGTATATGGACGAGGGGAACACTGAAGCTTTCTTT.

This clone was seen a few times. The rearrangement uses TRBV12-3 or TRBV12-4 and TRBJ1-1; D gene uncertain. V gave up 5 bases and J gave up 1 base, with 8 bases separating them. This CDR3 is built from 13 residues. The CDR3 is CASSLTENTEAFF. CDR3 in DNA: TGTGCCAGCAGTCTTACTGAGAACACTGAAGCTTTCTTT.

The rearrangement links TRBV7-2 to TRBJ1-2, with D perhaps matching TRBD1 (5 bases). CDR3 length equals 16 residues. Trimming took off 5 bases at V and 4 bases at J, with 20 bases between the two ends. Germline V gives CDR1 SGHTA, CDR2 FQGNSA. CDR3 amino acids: CASSRGGAATTYGYTF. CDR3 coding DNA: TGTGCCAGCAGCCGGGGAGGGGCTGCCACGACCTATGGCTACACCTTC.

CDR3 nucleotide sequence: TGTGCCAGCAGCTCCGGACAGGGGGAGATGGCTGGCTACACCTTC. This gives the protein CASSSGQGEMAGYTF. The chain has TRBV7-8 and TRBJ1-2; 10 positions agree with TRBD1. CDR1 is SGHVS and CDR2 is FQNEAQ in the germline V gene. The CDR3 runs 15 residues. Losses at the gene ends were 4 bases for V and 7 bases for J; bases not matched to a gene: 9. Full variable domain (rest looked up from reference TRBV7-8 and TRBJ1-2): GAGVSQSPRYKVAKRGQDVALRCDPISGHVSLFWYQQALGQGPEFLTYFQNEAQLDKSGLPSDRFFAERPEGSVSTLKIQRTQQEDSAVYLCASSSGQGEMAGYTFGSGTRLTVV.

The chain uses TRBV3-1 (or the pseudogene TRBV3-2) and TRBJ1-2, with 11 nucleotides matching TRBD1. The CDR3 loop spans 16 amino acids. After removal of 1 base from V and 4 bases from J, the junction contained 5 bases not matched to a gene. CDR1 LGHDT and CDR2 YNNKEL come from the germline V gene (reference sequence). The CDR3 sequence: CASSQADRGLRYGYTF. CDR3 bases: TGTGCCAGCAGCCAAGCGGACAGGGGGCTTCGCTATGGCTACACCTTC.

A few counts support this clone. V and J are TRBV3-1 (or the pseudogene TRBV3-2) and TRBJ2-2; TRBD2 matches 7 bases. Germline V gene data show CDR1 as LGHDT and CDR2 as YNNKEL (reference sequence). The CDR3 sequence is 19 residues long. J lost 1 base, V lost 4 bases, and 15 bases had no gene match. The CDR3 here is CASSPRTGPSGRNTGELFF. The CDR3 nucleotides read TGTGCCAGCAGCCCCAGGACCGGTCCTAGCGGAAGGAACACCGGGGAGCTGTTTTTT.

The CDR3 protein is CSVVREVNTEAFF. Here the CDR3 DNA reads TGCAGCGTTGTGAGGGAGGTTAACACTGAAGCTTTCTTT. The J gene is TRBJ1-1, the V gene TRBV29-1, with D unclear. The V gene lost 4 bases and the J gene lost 2 bases, with 11 bases spanning the gap. Germline values: CDR1 SQVTM, CDR2 ANQGSEA. CDR3 size: 13 residues.

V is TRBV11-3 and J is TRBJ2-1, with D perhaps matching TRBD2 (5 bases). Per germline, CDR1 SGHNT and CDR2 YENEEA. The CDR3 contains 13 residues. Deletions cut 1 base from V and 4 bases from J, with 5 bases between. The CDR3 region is CASSLGGYNEQFF. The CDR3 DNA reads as TGTGCCAGCAGCTTAGGAGGGTACAATGAGCAGTTCTTC.

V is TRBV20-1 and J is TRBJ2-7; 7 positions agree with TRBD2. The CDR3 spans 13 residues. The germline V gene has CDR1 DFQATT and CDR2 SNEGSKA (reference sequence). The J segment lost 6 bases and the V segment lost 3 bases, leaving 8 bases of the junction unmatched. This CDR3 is CSASLREPGEQYF. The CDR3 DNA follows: TGCAGTGCTAGTCTGCGGGAGCCTGGCGAGCAGTACTTC.

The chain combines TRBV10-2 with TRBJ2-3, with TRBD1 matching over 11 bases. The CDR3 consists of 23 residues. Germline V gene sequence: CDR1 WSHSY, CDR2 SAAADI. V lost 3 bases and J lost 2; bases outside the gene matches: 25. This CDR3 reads CASSDFGALGSDRGLQNTDTQYF. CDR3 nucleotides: TGCGCCAGCAGTGACTTCGGGGCCCTCGGCTCGGACAGGGGGCTTCAGAACACAGATACGCAGTATTTT.

CDR3 coding DNA: TGTGCCAGCAGATCGGACAGGGGTTTATGGGAGCAGTACTTC. Encoded protein: CASRSDRGLWEQYF. The genes are TRBV5-8 and TRBJ2-7, with 9 nucleotides matching TRBD1. V shed 5 bases, J shed 7 bases, and the junction held 10 bases outside the gene matches. CDR3 length: 14 amino acids. Per the germline V gene, CDR1 is SGHTS and CDR2 is YDEGEE.

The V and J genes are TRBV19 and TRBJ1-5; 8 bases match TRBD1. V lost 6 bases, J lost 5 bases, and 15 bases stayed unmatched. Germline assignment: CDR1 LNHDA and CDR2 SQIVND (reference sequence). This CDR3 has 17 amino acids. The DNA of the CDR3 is TGTGCCAGTAGGGGAGGGGCGACAGGGGTAGTTGATCAGCCCCAGCATTTT. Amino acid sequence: CASRGGATGVVDQPQHF.